The clone carrying this T cell receptor beta chain came up many times. The antigen remains undetermined. Molecular barcoded adaptors covering alpha/delta and beta/gamma chains were used on roughly 400 ng RNA. TCRdb re-derived calls from the reads in MiXCR, one entry per CDR3 protein. The table records 100,000 to 150,000 distinct CDR3 sequences, over 10% of them present only once. CDR3 size: 16 residues. Trimming at V came to 4 bases and at J to 7 bases, leaving 11 bases not matched to a gene. The data derive from a study of read filtering for tumor transcriptome and immune sequencing. Study-wide points: The CD138-negative fraction was mixed bone marrow immune cells, not pure T cells. Roughly four fifths of IR-seq clonotypes had one read, totaling approximately 4% of reads; RNA-seq: around 70% and 40%. Without single-read clonotypes, shared clonotype proportions correlated more between IR-seq and RNA-seq.

The rearrangement joins TRBV12-3 or TRBV12-4 to TRBJ1-4; 8 bases match TRBD1. Sequences were obtained from a population of CD138-negative cells sorted from bone marrow. This receptor was obtained from a donor at least 40 years old with multiple myeloma. CDR3 residues: CASSSQPRGRSEKLFF. The CDR3 region has the DNA TGTGCCAGCAGTTCTCAACCCAGGGGGCGGAGTGAAAAACTGTTTTTT.